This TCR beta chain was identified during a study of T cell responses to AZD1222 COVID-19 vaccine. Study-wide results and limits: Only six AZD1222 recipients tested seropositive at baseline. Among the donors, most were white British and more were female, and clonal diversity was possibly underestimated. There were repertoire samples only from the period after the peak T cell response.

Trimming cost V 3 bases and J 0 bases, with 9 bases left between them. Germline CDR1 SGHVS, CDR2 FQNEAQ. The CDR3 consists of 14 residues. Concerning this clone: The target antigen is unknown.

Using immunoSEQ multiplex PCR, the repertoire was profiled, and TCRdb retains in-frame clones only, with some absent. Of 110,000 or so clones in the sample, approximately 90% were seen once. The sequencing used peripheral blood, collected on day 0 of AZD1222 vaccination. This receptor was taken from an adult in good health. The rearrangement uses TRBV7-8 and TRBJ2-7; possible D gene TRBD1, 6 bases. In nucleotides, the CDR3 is TGTGCCAGCAGCTTCCAGGGGCCCTCCTACGAGCAGTACTTC. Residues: CASSFQGPSYEQYF.